This T cell receptor (beta chain) was sequenced during a study of cytomegalovirus exposure and HLA in healthy donors. The primer mix had 60 Vbeta and 13 Jbeta primers. The data were produced by immunoSEQ multiplex PCR, yet TCRdb's version contains in-frame clones alone and is incomplete. Of about 94,000 clones in the sample, 65% to 75% were seen once. Study results and limitations: Looking again later, the authors saw that most CMV-associated TCR beta chains seemed HLA-restricted.

This clone is a singleton in its sample. Its antigen is unknown. The V end lost 5 bases, the J end lost 1 base, and 12 bases lay between the germline ends. CDR1 and CDR2 (germline): SGHTA, FQGTGA. The CDR3 loop spans 16 amino acids. The chain recombines TRBV7-3 with TRBJ2-6, with D unclear. This TCR came from a man aged 25 to 40 in good health and CMV-seropositive. The source material was PBMCs. This CDR3 is CASSQDRVSGANVLTF. As DNA, the CDR3 is TGTGCCAGCAGCCAGGATCGCGTATCTGGGGCCAACGTCCTGACTTTC.